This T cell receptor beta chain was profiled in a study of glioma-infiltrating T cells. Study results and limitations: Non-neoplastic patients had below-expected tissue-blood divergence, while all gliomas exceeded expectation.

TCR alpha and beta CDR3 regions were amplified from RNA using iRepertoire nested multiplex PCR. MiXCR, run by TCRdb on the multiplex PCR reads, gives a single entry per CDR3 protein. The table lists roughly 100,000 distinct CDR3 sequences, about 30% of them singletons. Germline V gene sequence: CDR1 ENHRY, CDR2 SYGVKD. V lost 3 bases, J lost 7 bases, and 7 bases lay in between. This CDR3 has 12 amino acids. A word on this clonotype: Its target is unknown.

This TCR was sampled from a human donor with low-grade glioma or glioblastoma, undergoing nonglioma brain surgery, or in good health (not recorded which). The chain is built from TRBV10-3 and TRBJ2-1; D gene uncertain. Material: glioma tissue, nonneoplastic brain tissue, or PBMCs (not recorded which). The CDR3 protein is CAISDWQNEQFF. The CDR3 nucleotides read TGTGCCATCAGTGACTGGCAGAATGAGCAGTTCTTC.